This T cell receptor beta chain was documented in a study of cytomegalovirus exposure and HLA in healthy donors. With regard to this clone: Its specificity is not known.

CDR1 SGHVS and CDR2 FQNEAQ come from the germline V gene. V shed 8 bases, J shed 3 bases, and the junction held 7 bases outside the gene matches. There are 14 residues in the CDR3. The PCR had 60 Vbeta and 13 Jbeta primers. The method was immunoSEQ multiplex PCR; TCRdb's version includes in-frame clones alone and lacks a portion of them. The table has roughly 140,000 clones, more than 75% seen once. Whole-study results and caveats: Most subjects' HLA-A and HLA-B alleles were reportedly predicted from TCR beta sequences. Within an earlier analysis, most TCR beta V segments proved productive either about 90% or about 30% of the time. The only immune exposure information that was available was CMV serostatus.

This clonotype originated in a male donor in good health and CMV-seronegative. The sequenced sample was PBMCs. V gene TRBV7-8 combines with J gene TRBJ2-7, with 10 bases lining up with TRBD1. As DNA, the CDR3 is TGTGCCAGCTTACCGGGACAGGGGCTCTACGAGCAGTACTTC. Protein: CASLPGQGLYEQYF. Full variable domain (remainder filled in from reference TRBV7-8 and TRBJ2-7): GAGVSQSPRYKVAKRGQDVALRCDPISGHVSLFWYQQALGQGPEFLTYFQNEAQLDKSGLPSDRFFAERPEGSVSTLKIQRTQQEDSAVYLCASLPGQGLYEQYFGPGTRLTVT.